This T cell receptor (beta chain) was sequenced during a study of T-cell reconstitution after alpha-beta-depleted transplantation in children. Unique molecular identifiers were built into the TCRbeta library. TCRdb processed the PCR reads anew with MiXCR; each CDR3 protein has one entry. The top ten hold over 2% of the sample, which has a few hundred thousand distinct CDR3 sequences, about an eighth seen once. CDR1 and CDR2 (germline): SQVTM, ANQGSEA. V lost 1 base and J lost 3, with 16 bases in between. The CDR3 has 15 amino acids. The study, taken as a whole, reports: It was newly produced T cells that mostly accounted for T-cell counts and diversity one year after transplant. High day-60 TCRbeta diversity in some patients came from surviving recipient T cells and thymic progenitors. By about two months after transplant, alpha-beta T cells reportedly arose from several hundred graft clones that had expanded.

This clonotype was recorded at least ten times. Its antigen is not known. The material was PBMCs, mostly from graft donor cells, obtained 360 days after TCRalphabeta/CD19-depleted stem cell transplant. The chain joins TRBV29-1 to TRBJ2-7, with D possibly matching TRBD1 (6 bases). This TCR derives from a male patient between 10 and 17 years old who had a stem cell transplant for acute myeloid leukemia, so the T cells may come from the graft donor. The CDR3 region has the DNA TGCAGCGTTGAAGGGGTGGACAGAGGTAACTACGAGCAGTACTTC. Translating it yields CSVEGVDRGNYEQYF.